Included here is one T cell receptor beta chain sequence, with context. This clonotype showed up many times. Its antigen is still unknown. Base qualities were left out, and no much larger clone turns up one base away. The time point label corresponds to: newly diagnosed GD, antithyroid drugs for less than 3 months. For both TCR sequencing and RNA sequencing, RNA was extracted from PBMCs using TRIzol. The diagnosis of Graves' disease followed American Thyroid Association guidelines. Patients were recruited from an endocrinology department in Xi'an, China. Each patient gave approximately 9 milliliters of peripheral blood, collected in an EDTA anticoagulant tube. Ficoll Paque Plus density gradient separation was used to isolate PBMCs, and no additional T cell sorting was done. An Agilent 2100 Bioanalyzer and agarose gel were used to check RNA quality, and a NanoDrop 2000 was used to measure RNA concentration.

There are 15 amino acids in the CDR3, from cysteine to phenylalanine inclusive. CDR3 DNA is the only sequence kept; it has 45 bases, read in frame from the first base. V lost 1 base and J lost 3 bases, and the count of bases not matched to a germline gene is 2. The germline V gene specifies SNHLY as CDR1 and FYNNEI as CDR2. The data are from a study of regulatory T cells in long-lasting Graves disease (dated by TCRdb to 2020 to 2022). Regarding the complete study: Newly diagnosed Graves' disease patients had taken antithyroid drugs for less than 3 months. Patients with persistent Graves' disease were compared with patients with newly diagnosed Graves' disease using TCR sequencing and RNA sequencing of peripheral blood. The study was conducted in China and was registered as a clinical trial. A total of 33 samples were covered by TCR sequencing, comprising approximately 13 persistent and around 20 newly diagnosed Graves' disease patients.

The library was prepared using multiplex PCR. Sequenced on an Illumina HiSeq 4000. iRepertoire HTBI primers and Arm-PCR amplification of CDR3 regions were used to construct TCR beta libraries. PCR products were gel purified before sequencing. Regarding the original processing steps: Gene usage analysis of CDR3 amino acid clonotypes relied on the 60 or so TRBV and 14 TRBJ segments identified across samples. COPE and FqMerger were used to merge the filtered high-quality paired reads into contigs. BLAST was used to align contigs to IMGT TRBV, TRBD and TRBJ reference genes, with CDR3 defined following IMGT. Any clonotype with a frequency above 0.1% was classified as a highly expanded clone. Shannon entropy was used to measure repertoire diversity, and the Gini coefficient was used to measure V-J evenness. Clonotypes shared by more than one individual were considered public. The public reads were reanalyzed by TCRdb: fastp trimming at Q25, MiXCR alignment, in-frame beta chains only. CDR3 protein duplicates are merged, each entry listing the most common genes and DNA. TCRdb's processing, not the study's, gives the V and J calls here. A total of 200,000 to 250,000 distinct CDR3 sequences appear in this sample, around a fifth of them only once. The ten largest clones capture about an eighth of the sample.

The research as a whole found: Only peripheral blood was studied, because thyroid tissue, the primary lesion, was inaccessible. Persistent patients shared more public clonotypes among themselves (more than 2,500) than newly diagnosed patients did (about 900). Persistent disease showed preferential use of TRBV28, TRBJ1-2 and TRBJ2-5, whereas newly diagnosed disease favored TRBV20-1 and TRBJ2-1. Persistent Graves' disease patients showed lower TCR Shannon entropy and fewer highly expanded clones than newly diagnosed patients, suggesting clonal expansion. The small sample size was acknowledged by the authors as a limitation that may reduce accuracy. Only the TCR beta chain was sequenced and analyzed.

This sample was also put to use in a study of T cells in Graves' hyperthyroidism and ophthalmopathy. The second source states: Stable Graves' hyperthyroidism was defined as the absence of progression to ophthalmopathy over 18 months of follow-up. The hyperthyroidism patients were between 18 and 65 years old and newly diagnosed, with a disease duration of less than 2 months. Exclusion was applied to patients with uncontrolled infections, other autoimmune diseases, pregnancy or lactation. Diagnoses relied on clinical symptoms, serum thyroxine and TRAb, thyroid ultrasound and orbital computed tomography. The first round of RT-PCR for the TCR CDR3 was performed with the HTBI primer set and the Qiagen OneStep RT-PCR kit. Most expanded thyroid clonotypes (frequency above 0.001) were also detected in blood, suggesting blood repertoires may reflect thyroid immune responses. Ophthalmopathy was separated from stable hyperthyroidism by a 13 V-J signature model, with 87.88% sensitivity and approximately 81% specificity obtained in cross-validation and 80%/75% obtained in testing. In validation, the model predicted progression to ophthalmopathy a median of roughly 6.2 months before onset, with over 55% sensitivity and 72.22% specificity. To identify distinguishing TCR V-J signatures, a discovery cohort of some 100 patients was used, comprising 43 with Graves' ophthalmopathy and 57 with stable Graves' hyperthyroidism. Whether ophthalmopathy could be predicted prospectively was tested in an independent validation cohort made up of about 18 hyperthyroidism patients plus 17 patients who later progressed to ophthalmopathy. The 95 to 100 discovery patients were randomly divided into training and test sets at a 7:3 ratio. In addition, the study compared T-cell repertoires in thyroid tissue and in blood from five to seven Graves' hyperthyroidism patients. Once sampling was done, hyperthyroidism patients were given methimazole at a starting dose of 30 mg daily, whereas ophthalmopathy patients were given high-dose intravenous methylprednisolone. The libraries were constructed in a second round of multiplex PCR and then size-selected and purified. Libraries were sequenced paired-end with 100 bp reads on an Illumina HiSeq2000. Raw data were processed with SOAPnuke, discarding reads with adapters, uncalled bases, mean Phred below 15, or no exact constant-primer or identifier match. High-quality paired reads were merged using COPE v1.2.5, and each unique nucleotide sequence was defined as a clonotype. MiTCR v1.1 was used to align clonotypes to the IMGT TRBV, TRBD and TRBJ reference segments. The analysis included only V-J combinations with a frequency above 0.0001, which together covered approximately 99% of the repertoires. A TCS score was defined as the ratio of F50 (clonal expansion) to E x V (chaos), with BLOSUM62-based TCRdist applied between CDR3 peptides within each V-J. Welch's t-statistics and random forest reduced 500 to 550 V-J features to around 14, which were used in a naive Bayes classifier (R e1071). No statistical method was used to set the sample size in advance, and investigators knew the group allocation. According to the paper, TCR Vbeta CDR3 sequencing was carried out on approximately 140 peripheral blood samples, which came from fewer than 50 ophthalmopathy, 70 to 80 hyperthyroidism and some 17 progressor patients.

The material was peripheral blood mononuclear cells (PBMCs), obtained at new diagnosis, from a patient treated with antithyroid drugs. This sequence uses TRBV2 and TRBJ2-7, with 11 bases aligning to TRBD2. The receptor was isolated from a woman aged 25 to 39 with Graves disease. Donor details come from another sample of the same person, matched by shared clones. The DNA sequence is as follows: TGTGCCAGCAGTGAAGGACTAGCGGGAATCTACGAGCAGTACTTC. It codes for CASSEGLAGIYEQYF.